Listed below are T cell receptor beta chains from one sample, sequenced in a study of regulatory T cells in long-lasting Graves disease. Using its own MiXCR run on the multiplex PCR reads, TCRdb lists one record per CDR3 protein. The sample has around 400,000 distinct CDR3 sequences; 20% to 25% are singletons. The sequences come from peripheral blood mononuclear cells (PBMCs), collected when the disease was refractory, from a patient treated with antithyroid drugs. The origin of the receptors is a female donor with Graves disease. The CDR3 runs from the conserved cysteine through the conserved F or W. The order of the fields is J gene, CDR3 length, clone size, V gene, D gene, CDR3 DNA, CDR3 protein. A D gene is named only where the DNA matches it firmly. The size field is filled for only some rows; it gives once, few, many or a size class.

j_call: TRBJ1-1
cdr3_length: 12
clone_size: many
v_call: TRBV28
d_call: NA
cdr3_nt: TGTGCCAGCAGTCACATGAACACTGAAGCTTTCTTT
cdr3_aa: CASSHMNTEAFF

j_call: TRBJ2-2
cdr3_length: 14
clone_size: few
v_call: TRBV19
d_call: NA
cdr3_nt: TGTGCCAGTAGTATTGTCCGGAACACCGGGGAGCTGTTTTTT
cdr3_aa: CASSIVRNTGELFF

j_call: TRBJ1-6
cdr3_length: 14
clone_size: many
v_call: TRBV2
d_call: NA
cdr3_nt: TGTGCCAGCAGTTTTCGGGGGGGTGATTCACCCCTCCACTTT
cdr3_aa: CASSFRGGDSPLHF

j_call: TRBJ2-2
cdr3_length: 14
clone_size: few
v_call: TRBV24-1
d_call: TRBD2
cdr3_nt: TGTGCCACCTCGGGACTAGCCTTGGGCGGGGAGCTGTTTTTT
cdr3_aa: CATSGLALGGELFF

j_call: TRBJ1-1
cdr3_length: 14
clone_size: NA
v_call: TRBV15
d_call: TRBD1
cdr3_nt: TGTGCCACCAGCAGAGACAGGGGGATTACTGAAGCTTTCTTT
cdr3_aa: CATSRDRGITEAFF

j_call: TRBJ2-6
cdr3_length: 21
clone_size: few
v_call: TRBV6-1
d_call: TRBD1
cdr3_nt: TGTGCCAGCAGTCAGTTTAGGGCCCACACAGGGGGGTTCTCTGGGGCCAACGTCCTGACTTTC
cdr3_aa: CASSQFRAHTGGFSGANVLTF

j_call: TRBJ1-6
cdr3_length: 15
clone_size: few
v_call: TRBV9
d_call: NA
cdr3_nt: TGTGCCAGCAGCGAACGGACTGAAATAAATTCACCCCTCCACTTT
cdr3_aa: CASSERTEINSPLHF

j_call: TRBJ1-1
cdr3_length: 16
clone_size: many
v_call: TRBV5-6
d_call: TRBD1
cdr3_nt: TGTGCCAGCAGCTCAACAGGGGGAGCCATCGGCGCTGAAGCTTTCTTT
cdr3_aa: CASSSTGGAIGAEAFF

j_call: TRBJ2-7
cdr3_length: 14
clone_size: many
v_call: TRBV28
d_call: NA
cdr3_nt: TGTGCCAGCAGTTTCGTCGCCGGCTTCTACGAGCAGTACTTC
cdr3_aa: CASSFVAGFYEQYF

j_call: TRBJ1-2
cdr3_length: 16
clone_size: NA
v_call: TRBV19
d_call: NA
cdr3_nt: TGTGCCAGTAGTATGCCCGACAGACGGAACAACTATGGCTACACCTTC
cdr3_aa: CASSMPDRRNNYGYTF

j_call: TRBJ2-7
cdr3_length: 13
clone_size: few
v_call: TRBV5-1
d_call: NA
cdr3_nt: TGCGCCAGCAGCTCCGCGGTAACCTACGAGCAGTACTTC
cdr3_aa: CASSSAVTYEQYF

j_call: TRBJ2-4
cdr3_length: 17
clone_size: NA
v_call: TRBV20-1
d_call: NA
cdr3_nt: TGCAGTGCTAGGGTTCACGGGCAATCGCTAGCCAAAAACATTCAGTACTTC
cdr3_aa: CSARVHGQSLAKNIQYF

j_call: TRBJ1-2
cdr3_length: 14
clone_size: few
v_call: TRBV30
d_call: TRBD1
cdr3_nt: TGTGCCTGGACTCCGGGACAGTCTAACTATGGCTACACCTTC
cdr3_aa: CAWTPGQSNYGYTF

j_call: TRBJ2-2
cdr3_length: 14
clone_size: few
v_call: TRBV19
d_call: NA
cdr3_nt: TGTGCCAGTAGTATAGTATTAGACACCGGGGAGCTGTTTTTT
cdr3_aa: CASSIVLDTGELFF

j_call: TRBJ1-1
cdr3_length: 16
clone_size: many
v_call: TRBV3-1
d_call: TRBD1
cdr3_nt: TGTGCCAGCAGCCGACAGTCCGGACAGGTGAACACTGAAGCTTTCTTT
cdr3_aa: CASSRQSGQVNTEAFF

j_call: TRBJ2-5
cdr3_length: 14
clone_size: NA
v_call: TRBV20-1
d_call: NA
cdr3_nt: TGCAGTGCTAACCCGGTTGCCCTACAAGAGACCCAGTACTTC
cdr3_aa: CSANPVALQETQYF

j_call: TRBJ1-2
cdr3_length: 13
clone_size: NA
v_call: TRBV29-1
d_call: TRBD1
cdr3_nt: TGCAGCGTTGTCACAGGGGGCTCCTATGGCTACACCTTC
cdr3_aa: CSVVTGGSYGYTF

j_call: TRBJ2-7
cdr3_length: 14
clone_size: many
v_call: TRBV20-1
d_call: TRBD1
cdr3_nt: TGCAGTGCTAGGTTGGTGGACAGGGGGCACGAGCAGTACTTC
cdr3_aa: CSARLVDRGHEQYF

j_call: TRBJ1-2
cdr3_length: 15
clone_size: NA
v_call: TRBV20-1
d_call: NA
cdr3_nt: TGCAGTGCTAGAGTACCACAAGGGGCCAACTATGGCTACACCTTC
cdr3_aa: CSARVPQGANYGYTF

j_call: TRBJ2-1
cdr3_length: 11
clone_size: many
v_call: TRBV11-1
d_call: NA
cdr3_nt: TGTGCCAGCAGCTTAAACAATGAGCAGTTCTTC
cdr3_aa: CASSLNNEQFF

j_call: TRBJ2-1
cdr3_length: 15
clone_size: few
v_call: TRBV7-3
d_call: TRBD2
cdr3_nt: TGTGCCAGCAGCATTCGCCGCGGGGGGGACAATGAGCAGTTCTTC
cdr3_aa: CASSIRRGGDNEQFF

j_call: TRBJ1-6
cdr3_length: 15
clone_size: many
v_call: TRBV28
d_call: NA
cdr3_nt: TGTGCCAGCGGGACTCTTTTTCCGTCCAATTCACCCCTCCACTTT
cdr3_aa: CASGTLFPSNSPLHF

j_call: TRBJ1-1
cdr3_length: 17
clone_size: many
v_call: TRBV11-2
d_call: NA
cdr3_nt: TGTGCCAGCAGCCGATCACCTTGGCGGGGGCGACGGACTGAAGCTTTCTTT
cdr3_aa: CASSRSPWRGRRTEAFF

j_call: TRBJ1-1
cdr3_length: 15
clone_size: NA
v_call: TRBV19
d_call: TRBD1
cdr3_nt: TGTGCCAGTAGTTCCCAACAGGGGGCCTTTACTGAAGCTTTCTTT
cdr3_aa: CASSSQQGAFTEAFF

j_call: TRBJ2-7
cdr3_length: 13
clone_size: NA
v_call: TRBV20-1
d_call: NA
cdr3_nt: TGCAGTCAACGAGAAGTGCCCCACGACGAGCAGTACTTC
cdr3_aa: CSQREVPHDEQYF

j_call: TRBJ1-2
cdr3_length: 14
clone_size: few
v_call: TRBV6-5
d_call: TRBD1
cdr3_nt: TGTGCCAGCAGTTACCAGGGGGCCGAATATGGCTACACCTTC
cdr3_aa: CASSYQGAEYGYTF

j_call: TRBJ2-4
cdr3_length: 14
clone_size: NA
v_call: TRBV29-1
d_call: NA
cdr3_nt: TGCAGCGTTGCAAGGGGCCTAGCCAAAAACATTCAGTACTTC
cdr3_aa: CSVARGLAKNIQYF

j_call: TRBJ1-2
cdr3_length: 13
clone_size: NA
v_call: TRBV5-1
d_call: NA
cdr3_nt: TGCGCCAGCAGCCCCGGACAGTTGTGGGGCTACACCTTC
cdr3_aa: CASSPGQLWGYTF

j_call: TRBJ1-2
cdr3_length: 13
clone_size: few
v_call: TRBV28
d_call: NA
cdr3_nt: TGTGCCAGCAGTCGGACAGTGAACTATGGCTACACCTTC
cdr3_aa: CASSRTVNYGYTF

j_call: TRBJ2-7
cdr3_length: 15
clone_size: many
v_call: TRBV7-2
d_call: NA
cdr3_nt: TGTGCCAGCAGCTTAGACGGGACTCTGGGGTACGAGCAGTACTTC
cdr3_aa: CASSLDGTLGYEQYF

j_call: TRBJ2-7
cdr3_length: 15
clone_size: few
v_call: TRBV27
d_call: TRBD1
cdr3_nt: TGTGCCAGCAGTTCCCTGGACAGGGCCGCGGGCGAGCAGTACTTC
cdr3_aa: CASSSLDRAAGEQYF

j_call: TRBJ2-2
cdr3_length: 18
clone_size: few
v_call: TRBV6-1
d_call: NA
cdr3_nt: TGTGCCAGCAGTGAAATGCTAGGGCTAGCGCTGAACACCGGGGAGCTGTTTTTT
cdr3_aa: CASSEMLGLALNTGELFF

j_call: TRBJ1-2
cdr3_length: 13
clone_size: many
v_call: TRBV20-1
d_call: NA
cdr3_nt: TGCAGTGCTAGAGATAAGGCAAGTGGTGGCTACACCTTC
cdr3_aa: CSARDKASGGYTF

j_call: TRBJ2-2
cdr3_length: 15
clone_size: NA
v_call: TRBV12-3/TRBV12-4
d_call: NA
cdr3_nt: TGTGCCAGCAGTTGGGGGGGGGCGGGGGCCGGGGAGCTGTTTTTT
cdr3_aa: CASSWGGAGAGELFF

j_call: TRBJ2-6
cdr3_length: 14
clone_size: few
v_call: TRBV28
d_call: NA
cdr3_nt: TGTGCCAGTTCAGGGCCTAATGGGGCCAACGTCCTGACTTTC
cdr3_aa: CASSGPNGANVLTF

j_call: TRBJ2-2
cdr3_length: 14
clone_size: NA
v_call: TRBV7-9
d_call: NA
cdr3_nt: TGTGCCAGCAGCTTAGGGGATTTCACCGGGGAGCTGTTTTTT
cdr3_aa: CASSLGDFTGELFF

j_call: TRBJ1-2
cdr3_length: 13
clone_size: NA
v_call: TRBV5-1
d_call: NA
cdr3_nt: TGCGCCAGCAGCGTGCGGGATAACTATGGCTACACCTTC
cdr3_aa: CASSVRDNYGYTF

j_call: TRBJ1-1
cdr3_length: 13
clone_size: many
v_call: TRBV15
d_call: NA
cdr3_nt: TGTGCCACCAGCAGAACAGGGAGCACTGAAGCTTTCTTT
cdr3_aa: CATSRTGSTEAFF

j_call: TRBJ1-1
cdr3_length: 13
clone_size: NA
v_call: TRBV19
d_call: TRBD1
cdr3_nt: TGTGCCAGTACCGAACAGGGGCAGGCTGAAGCTTTCTTT
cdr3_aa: CASTEQGQAEAFF

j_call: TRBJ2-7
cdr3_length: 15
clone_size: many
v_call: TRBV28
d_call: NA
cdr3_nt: TGTGCCAGCAGTCTCCCGGGACACCCCGGATACGAGCAGTACTTC
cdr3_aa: CASSLPGHPGYEQYF

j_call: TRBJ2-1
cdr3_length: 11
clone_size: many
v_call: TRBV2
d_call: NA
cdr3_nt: TGTGCCAGCAGACGTAGGGATGAGCAGTTCTTC
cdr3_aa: CASRRRDEQFF

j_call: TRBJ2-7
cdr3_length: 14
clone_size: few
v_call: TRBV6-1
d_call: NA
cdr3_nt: TGTGCCAGCAGACGGGCCAACCAGGCCTACGAGCAGTACTTC
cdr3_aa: CASRRANQAYEQYF

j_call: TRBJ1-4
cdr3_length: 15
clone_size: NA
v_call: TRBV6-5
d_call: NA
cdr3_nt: TGTGCCAGCAGTTCGGGGGGCTCAACTAATGAAAAACTGTTTTTT
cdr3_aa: CASSSGGSTNEKLFF

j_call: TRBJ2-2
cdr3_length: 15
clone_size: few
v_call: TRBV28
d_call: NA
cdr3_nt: TGTGCCAGCAGTTTAAGCCCGGGGAGCACCGGGGAGCTGTTTTTT
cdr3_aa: CASSLSPGSTGELFF

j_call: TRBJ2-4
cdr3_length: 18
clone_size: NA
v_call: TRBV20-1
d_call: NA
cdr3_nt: TGCAGTGCTAGAGCGCCTACGTCCCCTGGCATAGGGAGAAACATTCAGTACTTC
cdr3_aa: CSARAPTSPGIGRNIQYF

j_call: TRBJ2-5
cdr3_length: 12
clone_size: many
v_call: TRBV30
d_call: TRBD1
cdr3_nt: TGTGCCTGGGCACAGGGGACAGAGACCCAGTACTTC
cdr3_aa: CAWAQGTETQYF